Each of the 5 T cell receptor beta chains below was sequenced from the same sample in a study of PD-1 blockade in classical Hodgkin lymphoma. Every patient had relapsed following autologous stem cell transplantation, and cohorts differed in brentuximab vedotin exposure. Clones were read by immunoSEQ multiplex PCR, and TCRdb kept only the in-frame ones, dropping some. The data contain fewer than 100,000 clones, around 90% of them singletons. The sequences come from peripheral blood mononuclear cells (PBMCs), collected at baseline. Source of these receptors: a human donor with classical Hodgkin lymphoma.

The rearrangement joins TRBV5-5 to TRBJ2-7; 10 positions match TRBD1. The trim removed 2 bases at V and 3 bases at J, leaving 2 bases unmatched. Germline CDR1 reads SGHKS; CDR2 reads YYEKEE (reference sequence). The CDR3 totals 14 residues. Here the CDR3 DNA reads TGTGCCAGCAGCTTCGGGACAGGGGACTACGAGCAGTACTTC. Encoded protein: CASSFGTGDYEQYF.

The chain employs TRBV6-1 and TRBJ2-2; a weak D match, TRBD1 (6 bases). The CDR3 extends over 15 amino acids. Trimming left V 2 bases short and J 1 base short, with 8 bases between. Germline V gene sequence: CDR1 MNHNS, CDR2 SASEGT. The CDR3 sequence: CASSEPGVNTGELFF. The CDR3 DNA follows: TGTGCCAGCAGTGAACCAGGGGTGAACACCGGGGAGCTGTTTTTT.

The chain carries TRBV29-1 and TRBJ1-1; D not resolved. This CDR3 has 12 residues. Germline V gene lookup returns CDR1 SQVTM and CDR2 ANQGSEA. V was pared by 4 bases and J by 3 bases, with 9 bases between. The CDR3 is CSVGGLYTEAFF. The CDR3 DNA sequence: TGCAGCGTTGGAGGGTTGTACACTGAAGCTTTCTTT.

The chain recombines TRBV2 with TRBJ1-5; D not resolved. Per germline, CDR1 SNHLY and CDR2 FYNNEI. The V end lost 2 bases, the J end lost 2 bases, and 1 base lay between the germline ends. There are 12 residues in the CDR3. CDR3 nucleotides: TGTGCCAGCAGTGAACGCAATCAGCCCCAGCATTTT. It encodes CASSERNQPQHF.

This clone was detected only a few times. The chain is built from TRBV19 and TRBJ1-1, with D possibly being TRBD1 (5 bases). Germline CDR1 LNHDA, CDR2 SQIVND (reference sequence). CDR3 length: 14 amino acids. Trimming took off 1 base at V and 7 bases at J, with 13 bases between the two ends. The chain's CDR3 is CASSIVQERGEAFF. The CDR3 DNA is TGTGCCAGTAGTATAGTTCAGGAAAGGGGTGAAGCTTTCTTT.